Presented here are 15 T cell receptor beta chains from one specimen sequenced in a study of follicular helper T cells after annual influenza vaccination. Time point of the sample: 2015-2016 season, 7 days after influenza vaccination. Repertoires were generated with immunoSEQ multiplex PCR, while TCRdb's copy carries only in-frame clones and drops some. Among about 4,800 clones listed, nearly 85% were seen once. This specimen consisted of CXCR5+ CD38- circulating T follicular helper cells from blood, obtained 7 days after influenza vaccination. Regarding subset: circulating Tfh, non-naive CD4+CXCR5+PD-1+ (ICOS+CD38+ or ICOS-CD38-). These receptors originate from an adult who received the influenza vaccine.

The J gene is TRBJ2-3, the V gene TRBV11-3; 11 bases match TRBD2. Germline V CDR1 and CDR2: SGHNT, YENEEA. With V trimmed by 3 bases and J by 8 bases, 4 bases remained unmatched. The CDR3 consists of 14 residues. Here the CDR3 reads CASSFSGGATTQYF. The CDR3 nucleotides read TGTGCCAGCAGCTTTAGCGGGGGGGCGACTACGCAGTATTTT.

The rearrangement joins TRBV6-5 to TRBJ1-6; the D gene is possibly TRBD1 (5 bases). Germline assignment: CDR1 MNHEY and CDR2 SVGAGI. The CDR3 runs 15 residues. Trimming pared 0 bases from V and 5 bases from J, leaving 8 bases between. CDR3 loop: CASSYSGGHNSPLHF. Here the CDR3 DNA reads TGTGCCAGCAGTTACTCGGGGGGACATAATTCACCCCTCCACTTT.

The rearrangement links TRBV7-8 to TRBJ1-1, with 9 bases fitting TRBD1. CDR3 length: 13 residues. CDR1 is SGHVS, CDR2 FQNEAQ, per germline. Trimming took 6 bases from V and 1 from J; bases not matched to a gene: 0. The CDR3 nucleotides read TGTGCCAGCAGACAGGGGGCGAACACTGAAGCTTTCTTT. Translated, it gives CASRQGANTEAFF.

The chain employs TRBV27 and TRBJ2-1, with 9 bases aligning to TRBD1. CDR1 is MNHEY and CDR2 is SMNVEV in the germline V gene (reference sequence). V lost 4 bases to trimming and J lost 1 base; unmatched junction nucleotides: 8. The CDR3 loop spans 17 amino acids. The CDR3 here is CASSSPQGAGSYNEQFF. The DNA of the CDR3 is TGTGCCAGCAGTTCCCCACAGGGGGCTGGATCCTACAATGAGCAGTTCTTC.

The chain employs TRBV11-3 and TRBJ2-7; D is unresolved. Trimming took off 4 bases at V and 0 bases at J, with 10 bases between the two ends. Germline V gene sequence: CDR1 SGHNT, CDR2 YENEEA. The CDR3 consists of 14 residues. CDR3 region: CASSSPGSSYEQYF. Written as DNA, the CDR3 is TGTGCCAGCAGCTCACCCGGATCCTCCTACGAGCAGTACTTC.

This sequence joins TRBV18 and TRBJ1-1, with D tentatively TRBD1 (6 bases). Trimming cost V 0 bases and J 1 base, with 12 bases left between them. There are 16 residues in the CDR3. CDR1 is KGHSH, CDR2 LQKENI, per germline. CDR3 residues: CASSPPGRGGNTEAFF. DNA for the CDR3: TGTGCCAGCTCACCACCGGGGAGGGGGGGGAACACTGAAGCTTTCTTT.

This sequence joins TRBV5-1 and TRBJ1-2; D is undetermined. Per the germline V gene, CDR1 is SGHRS and CDR2 is YFSETQ. This CDR3 spans 14 amino acids. Trimming took off 0 bases at V and 1 base at J, with 7 bases between the two ends. The CDR3 reads CASSLGADNYGYTF. The CDR3 region has the DNA TGCGCCAGCAGCTTGGGTGCTGATAACTATGGCTACACCTTC.

CDR3 DNA sequence: TGTGCCAGCAGCTTGATCGGCGACACTGAAGCTTTCTTT. Its translation is CASSLIGDTEAFF. The rearrangement uses TRBV7-9 and TRBJ1-1; D is undetermined. V dropped 3 bases and J dropped 3 bases, with 8 bases sitting between them. This CDR3 comprises 13 residues. CDR1 and CDR2 from the germline V gene are SEHNR and FQNEAQ (reference sequence).

The chain joins TRBV19 to TRBJ1-1, with TRBD1 as a possible D gene (5 bases). Per germline, CDR1 LNHDA and CDR2 SQIVND (reference sequence). V dropped 3 bases and J dropped 0 bases, with 14 bases sitting between them. The CDR3 sequence is 16 residues long. The CDR3 DNA is TGTGCCAGTAGTATCTCGCGGGGCTTCATGAACACTGAAGCTTTCTTT. It yields the protein CASSISRGFMNTEAFF.

The rearrangement links TRBV29-1 to TRBJ2-2; D call uncertain. This CDR3 has 12 residues. Germline V gives CDR1 SQVTM, CDR2 ANQGSEA. Written as DNA, the CDR3 is TGCATCGCACAGCGGAACACCGGGGAGCTGTTTTTT. Translation: CIAQRNTGELFF.

The rearrangement links TRBV28 to TRBJ1-2; 7 nucleotides match TRBD1. This CDR3 region has 15 residues. The trim removed 3 bases at V and 5 bases at J, leaving 9 bases unmatched. Germline CDR1 MDHEN, CDR2 SYDVKM. CDR3 coding DNA: TGTGCCAGCAGTTTCAAGGGGGCTTTAAAGTATGGCTACACCTTC. It encodes CASSFKGALKYGYTF.

The chain carries TRBV5-1 and TRBJ2-2; 11 bases are shared with TRBD2. The junction had 1 base not matched to a gene; V was cut back by 4 bases and J by 2 bases. CDR1 is SGHRS, CDR2 YFSETQ, per germline. CDR3 length: 15 amino acids. The CDR3 region has the DNA TGCGCCAGCAGCGGGACTAGCGGTAACACCGGGGAGCTGTTTTTT. It encodes CASSGTSGNTGELFF.

CDR3: CASSYSGGSGTGELFF. Written as DNA, the CDR3 is TGTGCCAGCAGTTATAGCGGGGGGTCTGGGACCGGGGAGCTGTTTTTT. The V and J genes are TRBV6-5 and TRBJ2-2, with 10 bases that match TRBD2. The trim removed 3 bases at V and 5 bases at J, leaving 6 bases unmatched. CDR1 MNHEY and CDR2 SVGAGI come from the germline V gene. The CDR3 sequence is 16 residues long.

The chain couples TRBV7-2 to TRBJ2-5; the D is unclear. V dropped 1 base and J dropped 4 bases, with 13 bases sitting between them. The germline gives CDR1 SGHTA, CDR2 FQGNSA. CDR3 length: 15 residues. As DNA, the CDR3 is TGTGCCAGCAGCTTAGTATTCGGCTTTGCAGAGACCCAGTACTTC. This codes for CASSLVFGFAETQYF.

The sample holds one count of this clone. The rearrangement uses TRBV18 and TRBJ1-5; D is undetermined. This CDR3 is built from 17 residues. Germline V CDR1 and CDR2: KGHSH, LQKENI. Trimming removed 1 base from V and 11 bases from J, with 24 bases in between. CDR3 coding DNA: TGTGCCAGCTCACCACGGGGTACGGCCGACCCGCCGTTGGCCCAGCATTTT. Encoded protein: CASSPRGTADPPLAQHF. The complete variable domain, with remaining parts taken from reference TRBV18 and TRBJ1-5, reads NAGVMQNPRHLVRRRGQEARLRCSPMKGHSHVYWYRQLPEEGLKFMVYLQKENIIDESGMPKERFSAEFPKEGPSILRIQQVVRGDSAAYFCASSPRGTADPPLAQHFGDGTRLSIL.